What follows are 7 T cell receptor beta chains derived from one specimen sequenced in a study of human T cells and chemical hapten exposure. Time point in this sample: pre-sensitization, week 0. Treatment specified: therapeutic diphenylcyclopropenone sensitization with weekly scalp DPC. TCRdb independently ran MiXCR on the RACE reads; one entry per CDR3 protein. The repertoire consists of approximately 260,000 distinct CDR3 sequences, with approximately 8.6% occurring once and the leading ten covering over 2%. The specimen comprised whole blood, sampled in connection with sensitization to the hapten diphenylcyclopropenone (DPC). The origin of the receptors is a woman in her 40s with alopecia areata. Some clones in this sample may be carry-over from other donors' samples.

The chain links TRBV6-2 or TRBV6-3 to TRBJ2-1; a possible D gene is TRBD2 (6 bases). The CDR3 is 16 residues long. Per germline, CDR1 MNHEY and CDR2 SVGEGT. Trimming shortened V by 2 bases and J by 3 bases, and 14 bases separated the two germline ends. The CDR3 sequence: CASSYPGLSGYNEQFF. The DNA for the CDR3 is TGTGCCAGCAGTTACCCGGGACTCTCGGGCTACAATGAGCAGTTCTTC.

This clonotype was counted between two and nine times. J is TRBJ1-1 and V is TRBV29-1; TRBD1 is a possible D gene (6 bases). The CDR3 runs to 11 residues. Germline CDR1 SQVTM, CDR2 ANQGSEA. The V end lost 6 bases, the J end lost 7 bases, and 12 bases lay between the germline ends. CDR3 residues: CSVIDRREAFF. CDR3 coding DNA: TGCAGCGTCATCGACAGGCGTGAAGCTTTCTTT.

The CDR3 sequence: CASSTRTSGSFDEQFF. The DNA for the CDR3 is TGTGCCAGTAGTACTAGGACTAGCGGGAGTTTCGATGAGCAGTTCTTC. The chain employs TRBV19 and TRBJ2-1, with 13 bases lining up with TRBD2. The trim removed 4 bases at V and 8 bases at J, leaving 8 bases unmatched. Germline CDR1 is LNHDA and CDR2 is SQIVND (reference sequence). The CDR3 extends over 16 amino acids.

The chain recombines TRBV6-5 with TRBJ2-1; 7 bases agree with TRBD1. After removal of 6 bases from V and 14 bases from J, the junction contained 10 bases not matched to a gene. CDR3 size: 12 residues. Germline CDR1 and CDR2: MNHEY and SVGAGI. The CDR3 bases are TGTGCCAGCAGGGGAGACAGGGACATTGAGTTCTTC. Translated, it gives CASRGDRDIEFF.

This clonotype appeared a few times. V usage is TRBV20-1 and J usage is TRBJ2-7; 8 nucleotides line up with TRBD1. CDR1 and CDR2 (germline): DFQATT, SNEGSKA (reference sequence). The CDR3 length is 13 residues. J was trimmed by 5 bases and V by 5 bases; bases with no gene match: 8. The CDR3 region is CSASSQGADEQYF. The CDR3 DNA sequence: TGCAGTGCTTCCTCCCAGGGGGCTGACGAGCAGTACTTC.

In this sample, this clonotype turned up a few times. The rearrangement joins TRBV28 to TRBJ2-5; D is unclear. The CDR3 consists of 14 residues. The germline V gene encodes CDR1 MDHEN and CDR2 SYDVKM. Trimming pared 6 bases from V and 2 bases from J, leaving 13 bases between. CDR3: CASSWTQDQETQYF. As DNA, the CDR3 is TGTGCCAGCAGCTGGACGCAAGATCAAGAGACCCAGTACTTC.

The chain carries TRBV29-1 and TRBJ2-3; D is uncertain. Between the trimmed V and J ends, which lost 1 base and 4 bases, there was a span of 9 bases. The V gene's germline CDR1 is SQVTM and CDR2 ANQGSEA. The CDR3 is 13 residues long. CDR3 loop: CSVEVPNPDTQYF. As DNA, the CDR3 is TGCAGCGTTGAAGTCCCGAACCCAGATACGCAGTATTTT.